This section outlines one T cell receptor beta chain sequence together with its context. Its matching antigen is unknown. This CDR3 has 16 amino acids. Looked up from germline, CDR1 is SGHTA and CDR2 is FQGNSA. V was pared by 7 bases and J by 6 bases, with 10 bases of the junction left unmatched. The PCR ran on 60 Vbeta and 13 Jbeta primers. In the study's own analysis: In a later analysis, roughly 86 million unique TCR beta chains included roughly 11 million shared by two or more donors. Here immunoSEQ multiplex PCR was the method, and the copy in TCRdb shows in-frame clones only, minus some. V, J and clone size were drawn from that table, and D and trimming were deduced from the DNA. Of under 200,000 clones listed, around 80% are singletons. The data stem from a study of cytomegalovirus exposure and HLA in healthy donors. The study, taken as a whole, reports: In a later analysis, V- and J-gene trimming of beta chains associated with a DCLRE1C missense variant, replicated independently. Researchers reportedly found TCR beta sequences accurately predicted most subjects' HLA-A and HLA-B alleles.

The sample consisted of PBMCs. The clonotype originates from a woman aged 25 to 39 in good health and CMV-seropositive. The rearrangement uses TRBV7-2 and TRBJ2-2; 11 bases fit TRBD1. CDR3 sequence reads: CASTLGWTGGPGELFF. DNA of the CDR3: TGTGCCAGCACCCTAGGTTGGACAGGGGGCCCCGGGGAGCTGTTTTTT.